Here is one T cell receptor beta chain with its context. The antigen this receptor binds is unknown. Base qualities are not at hand, and no much larger clone is one base apart. Relative to germline, V is missing 6 bases and J is missing 4 bases, with 4 bases of the junction outside any gene match. There are 13 amino acids in the CDR3, from cysteine to phenylalanine inclusive. Only the CDR3 DNA is retained, 39 bases long and in frame from the first base. The germline V gene gives CDR1 as SNHLY and CDR2 as FYNNEI. This entry is derived from a study of blood T cell repertoires in COVID-19 (dated by TCRdb to the early 2020s). For the study in its entirety: Collaborator samples came from the United States, Italy and Spain and covered acute and convalescent phases of COVID-19. The repertoires were released in a freely available public database intended as a resource for research on the immune response to SARS-CoV-2. Subjects who had been exposed to COVID-19, were actively infected with it, or had recovered from it provided the deeply sampled blood TCRbeta repertoires that made up the dataset. Sample metadata almost always included a de-identified subject ID, COVID-19 status, age in years and sex. Samples came from the ongoing ImmuneRACE study (first 160 participants) plus 1,254 subjects from 6 global collaborators. The prospective study material was composed of cDNA or gDNA derived from T cells, B-cell-depleted T cells, or PBMCs. HLA class I and class II types, where available, came from metadata supplied by the sample provider rather than from assay-based typing. Study-wide findings and limitations: Clinical and demographic metadata were provided uncurated, with the amount varying by source and participant.

TCRbeta CDR3 regions were amplified from genomic DNA by means of the immunoSEQ Assay, a bias-controlled multiplex PCR. The published analysis was carried out like this. The number of nucleated cells in each sample was estimated from the amplification of reference gene primers within the assay. To quantify the absolute abundance of each unique TCRbeta CDR3 rearrangement, sequence reads were collapsed and filtered. Productive Simpson clonality was computed per sample as the square root of Simpson's diversity index over productive rearrangements. Drawn from immuneACCESS, this table holds only the in-frame rearrangements with V and J called that TCRdb kept. Clones are partly lost; checked studies trace under half to an unresolved V gene and leave the rest unexplained. The V and J calls and the clone size are those of that table, but D and trimming were determined from the DNA. The sample table shows about 200,000 clones, and about 88% are seen once. The ten most abundant clones make up about 4.9% of the sample.

Collaborating institutions collected whole blood in K2EDTA tubes following their own protocols. For TCRbeta analysis, collaborator samples were shipped as frozen whole blood, as isolated PBMCs, or as DNA extracted from either sample type. The TCR was taken from a woman of 80 years or more with acute or convalescent COVID-19. Rearrangement joined TRBV2 to TRBJ1-1; the central 8 bases match TRBD1. Sequencing was performed on peripheral blood. In nucleotides, the sequence is TGTGCCAGCAGCAGGGGGCGAGGCACTGAAGCTTTCTTT. Its coded protein is CASSRGRGTEAFF. Extended through the reference TRBV2 and TRBJ1-1 proteins, this CDR3 yields the full variable domain: EPEVTQTPSHQVTQMGQEVILRCVPISNHLYFYWYRQILGQKVEFLVSFYNNEISEKSEIFDDQFSVERPDGSNFTLKIRSTKLEDSAMYFCASSRGRGTEAFFGQGTRLTVV.